Presented here are 17 T cell receptor beta chains from one specimen sequenced in a study of TET2 disruption in CD19-targeted CAR T cells. The treatment here: autologous CTL019 cells: CD19 CAR with 4-1BB and CD3 zeta domains. Antigens of these TCRs are unknown. The protocol was immunoSEQ multiplex PCR, while the TCRdb copy is restricted to in-frame clones and leaves out a portion. The sample includes around 30,000 clones. The sequencing used CD8- CAR+ T cells sorted from cultured blood T cells, collected for CD19 CAR T cell therapy. As for subset: CD8-negative CAR-positive T cells from the infusion product. The source is a man aged 70-80 years with chronic lymphocytic leukemia.

A note on this clone: The junction differs from germline at one of its ends, possibly a read error. The CDR3 end lies 3 residues beyond the end of the read and is filled in from the germline J gene. This CDR3 is also generated by other DNA sequences in the sample. The rearrangement links TRBV18 to TRBJ1-3; weak D call: TRBD1 (6 bases). Germline loops: CDR1 KGHSH, CDR2 LQKENI. The CDR3 loop spans 18 amino acids. CDR3 bases read: TGTGCCAGCTCACCACCCCGGGACAAGGCTGGCTCTGGAAACACT. It specifies CASSPPRDKAGSGNT. In full, the CDR3 is CASSPPRDKAGSGNTIYF.

Concerning this clone: The read stops 3 residues short of the end of the CDR3; the missing end is completed from the germline J gene. This chain uses TRBV29-1 with TRBJ1-2, with D tentatively TRBD1 (5 bases). The CDR3 runs 12 residues. Germline CDR1 SQVTM, CDR2 ANQGSEA. CDR3 protein: CSVVAGNNDYTF. The part of the CDR3 DNA that was read is TGCAGCGTTGTGGCAGGGAACAATGAC.

Here the CDR3 reads CASSFGGNTEAFF. The sequenced part of the CDR3 DNA is TGTGCCAGCAGCTTCGGCGGGAACACTGAA. This chain connects TRBV7-2 to TRBJ1-1, with D uncertain. Read coverage stops 3 residues before the CDR3 terminus; the germline J gene supplies the remainder. Germline V gene lookup returns CDR1 SGHTA and CDR2 FQGNSA. The CDR3 sequence is 13 residues long. V was pared by 3 bases and J by 1 base, with 6 bases between.

Note on this clone: The read is 3 residues too short to cover the CDR3 end, so that end is filled in from the germline J gene. The V gene is TRBV6-1, the J gene TRBJ1-2, with 7 bases identical to TRBD1. Germline V gene data show CDR1 as MNHNS and CDR2 as SASEGT. The CDR3 runs to 14 residues. CDR3 DNA, as far as it was read: TGTGCCAGCAGTGAAGAAGGGTCGGGACAGGGC. Its translation is CASSEEGSGQG. The CDR3 in its entirety is CASSEEGSGQGYTF.

Notes on this clone: A read error may produce the germline difference seen at one junction end. The read ends 3 residues before the CDR3 terminus; that terminus is restored from the germline J gene. The chain couples TRBV7-3 to TRBJ2-3, with 8 bases identical to TRBD2. The CDR3 length is 16 residues. Germline CDR1 reads SGHTA; CDR2 reads FQGTGA. The sequenced part of the CDR3 DNA is TGTTCCAGCAGCCAAGGAACGGGGGGGCCTACAGATACG. This codes for CSSSQGTGGPTDT. The full CDR3 reads CSSSQGTGGPTDTQYF.

Note on this clone: The CDR3 extends 3 residues past the end of the read, so its final part is completed from the germline J gene. The genes are TRBV7-6 and TRBJ1-1; unclear D gene. The CDR3 spans 13 residues. V gave up 3 bases and J gave up 0 bases, with 5 bases separating them. Germline V gene data show CDR1 as SGHVS and CDR2 as FNYEAQ. CDR3 sequence: CASSFNMNTEAFF. The sequenced CDR3 bases are TGTGCCAGCAGCTTCAACATGAACACTGAA.

Regarding this clone: The DNA ends 3 residues before the CDR3 does, and the rest of the CDR3 is filled in from the germline J gene. The chain joins TRBV2 to TRBJ2-7, with D hard to call. Trimming took 8 bases from V and 4 from J, leaving 9 bases between them. This CDR3 has 11 residues. CDR1 and CDR2 (germline): SNHLY, FYNNEI. Incomplete CDR3 DNA: TGTGCCAGCCTTCTCGGTTACGAG. This encodes CASLLGYE. The entire CDR3 sequence reads CASLLGYEQYF.

Here the CDR3 reads CASSLGQNSPLHF. CDR3 bases read: TGCGCCAGCAGCCTGGGACAGAATTCACCC. The gene calls are TRBV5-1 and TRBJ1-6; 7 bases line up with TRBD1. With the read ending 3 residues before the CDR3 end, the germline J gene is used to fill in that end. From germline, CDR1 is SGHRS and CDR2 YFSETQ. V was pared by 4 bases and J by 7 bases, with 2 bases of the junction left unmatched. This CDR3 comprises 13 residues. The whole variable domain, filled in from reference TRBV5-1 and TRBJ1-6, reads KAGVTQTPRYLIKTRGQQVTLSCSPISGHRSVSWYQQTPGQGLQFLFEYFSETQRNKGNFPGRFSGRQFSNSRSEMNVSTLELGDSALYLCASSLGQNSPLHFGNGTRLTVT.

Partial CDR3 DNA: TGTGCCACCTCGCTAGCCGCAGCAGATACC. Protein product: CATSLAAADT. The full-length CDR3 reads as CATSLAAADTYTF. J is TRBJ1-2 and V is TRBV7-9; D gene unclear. Read data end 3 residues before the CDR3 end; the end is taken from the germline J gene. This CDR3 region has 13 residues. CDR1 and CDR2 (germline): SEHNR, FQNEAQ (reference sequence).

Turning to this clone: The CDR3 goes on 3 residues after the read ends, and that part is filled in from the germline J gene. This chain uses TRBV4-2 with TRBJ2-3; D is unclear. V lost 1 base and J 6 bases, leaving 14 bases between the germline ends. Per the germline V gene, CDR1 is LGHNA and CDR2 is YNFKEQ. CDR3 length: 15 residues. The CDR3: CASSQGLTFGDTQYF. CDR3 DNA, as far as it was read: TGTGCCAGCAGCCAAGGACTCACTTTTGGCGATACG.

A word on this clone: The CDR3 end lies 3 residues beyond the end of the read and is filled in from the germline J gene. The rearrangement links TRBV5-6 to TRBJ2-5; 8 bases are shared with TRBD1. Germline assignment: CDR1 SGHDT and CDR2 YYEEEE. The trim removed 5 bases at V and 5 bases at J, leaving 8 bases unmatched. The CDR3 sequence is 14 residues long. The CDR3 bases that were read are TGTGCCAGCAGGGCCCAGGGGGCGACGGAGACC. It codes for CASRAQGATET. The whole CDR3 protein reads CASRAQGATETQYF.

Frequency places this clone as medium-sized. The read stops 3 residues short of the end of the CDR3; the missing end is completed from the germline J gene. This chain uses TRBV19 with TRBJ1-1; D not certain. Germline CDR1 and CDR2: LNHDA and SQIVND (reference sequence). The V gene lost 7 bases and the J gene lost 0 bases, with 9 bases spanning the gap. This CDR3 has 13 amino acids. The CDR3 region is CASMRQMNTEAFF. The CDR3 DNA, read in part, is TGTGCCAGTATGCGACAAATGAACACTGAA. Combining the CDR3 with reference TRBV19 and TRBJ1-1 gives the whole variable domain DGGITQSPKYLFRKEGQNVTLSCEQNLNHDAMYWYRQDPGQGLRLIYYSQIVNDFQKGDIAEGYSVSREKKESFPLTVTSAQKNPTAFYLCASMRQMNTEAFFGQGTRLTVV.

Worth noting for this clone: Sequence at one end of the junction differs from germline and may be a read error. The CDR3 goes on 3 residues after the read ends, and that part is filled in from the germline J gene. The same CDR3 arises from other DNA sequences in this sample as well. The chain links TRBV5-1 to TRBJ1-6; TRBD1 matches 7 bases. Germline CDR1 and CDR2: SGHRS and YFSETQ. The length of the CDR3 is 15 residues. The CDR3 DNA, read in part, is TGCGCCGGCAGCGCGGGGCAGGGGGATGGATCACCC. Its protein is CAGSAGQGDGSP. From start to end, the CDR3 is CAGSAGQGDGSPLHF.

Notes on this clone: Read data end 3 residues before the CDR3 end; the end is taken from the germline J gene. The chain combines TRBV10-2 with TRBJ1-4; 8 nucleotides align to TRBD1. This CDR3 is 14 amino acids long. The V gene's germline CDR1 is WSHSY and CDR2 SAAADI. V was clipped by 5 bases and J by 8 bases; unmatched bases: 7. The CDR3 spells CASSNGQGGEKLFF. Incomplete CDR3 DNA: TGCGCCAGCAGTAACGGACAGGGAGGGGAAAAA.

Comments on this clone: The missing CDR3 end, 3 residues past where the read stops, is filled in from the germline J gene. The chain employs TRBV9 and TRBJ2-5; 8 nucleotides line up with TRBD2. V shed 4 bases and J 1 base; nucleotides not matched to a gene: 15. This CDR3 has 18 residues. The germline V gene has CDR1 SGDLS and CDR2 YYNGEE. CDR3 amino acids: CASSPRWGGLAGQETQYF. The part of the CDR3 DNA that was read is TGTGCCAGCAGCCCCCGCTGGGGGGGGCTAGCGGGCCAAGAGACC.

Of note for this clone: The read stops 3 residues short of the end of the CDR3; the missing end is completed from the germline J gene. The chain couples TRBV9 to TRBJ2-3; D is unclear. The ends were cut back, 0 bases at V and 2 bases at J, with 10 bases in the middle. The CDR3 covers 15 residues. The germline CDR1 and CDR2 sequences are SGDLS and YYNGEE. CDR3 DNA, as far as it was read: TGTGCCAGCAGCGTAGGCGTGAGTAACACAGATACG. Its translation is CASSVGVSNTDT. The entire CDR3 protein reads CASSVGVSNTDTQYF.

A note on this clone: The read halts 3 residues ahead of the CDR3 end, with the missing end drawn from the germline J gene. At the DNA level, this CDR3 is encoded by other sequences in the same sample as well. The chain links TRBV18 to TRBJ1-3, with TRBD1 as a possible D gene (6 bases). V shed 6 bases and J shed 0 bases, with 15 bases lying between them. The CDR3 contains 16 residues. Germline loops: CDR1 KGHSH, CDR2 LQKENI. The CDR3 reads CASSGRQEFSGNTIYF. The CDR3 bases that were read are TGTGCCAGCTCGGGTCGACAGGAGTTCTCTGGAAACACC.